These T cell receptor beta chains were read from a single sample in a study of blood T cell repertoires in COVID-19. TCRdb's copy holds only in-frame clones and misses some; the assay was immunoSEQ multiplex PCR. The repertoire consists of some 200,000 clones, with approximately 86% occurring once and the leading ten covering less than 3%. Material for sequencing was peripheral blood. Receptors originate from a man between 40 and 49 years old with active or convalescent COVID-19. CDR3s include the opening cysteine and the closing phenylalanine or tryptophan. A D gene is named only where the DNA matches it firmly. Part of the rows lack a size; the others show once, few, many or a class for expanded clones.

J	size	D	V	DNA	CDR3
TRBJ1-1	.	.	TRBV7-9	TGTGCCAGCAGCTCCTATCAGGGGAACACTGAAGCTTTCTTT	CASSSYQGNTEAFF
TRBJ2-3	.	TRBD1	TRBV28	TGTGCCAGCAGCCCTCGGACAGGAGTCACAGATACGCAGTATTTT	CASSPRTGVTDTQYF
TRBJ2-5	few	TRBD1	TRBV25-1	TGTGCCAGCACCGGACAGGGAGAGACCCAGTACTTC	CASTGQGETQYF
TRBJ1-2	.	.	TRBV12-5	TGTGCTAGTGGTTGGGCATATGGCTACACCTTC	CASGWAYGYTF
TRBJ1-2	.	.	TRBV6-6	TGTGCCAGCAGTTACTCGGAGGGGTCCTATGGCTACACCTTC	CASSYSEGSYGYTF
TRBJ2-7	.	TRBD2	TRBV28	TGTGCCAGCAGTTTACAGGGGACGGGGGGGATCTCCTACGAGCAGTACTTC	CASSLQGTGGISYEQYF
TRBJ2-7	.	.	TRBV7-3	TGTGCCAGCAGCTTTTCACAGGGCTACGAGCAGTACTTC	CASSFSQGYEQYF
TRBJ2-5	.	TRBD2	TRBV5-5	TGTGCCAGCAGCTATGGACTAGCGGCTCAAGAGACCCAGTACTTC	CASSYGLAAQETQYF
TRBJ2-7	.	.	TRBV19	TGTGCCAGTAGCGGGACTGAAGTATTCGAGCAGTACTTC	CASSGTEVFEQYF
TRBJ1-4	.	.	TRBV2	TGTGCCAGCAGTGTAGGGAGGGCGGGTGAAAAACTGTTTTTT	CASSVGRAGEKLFF
TRBJ1-5	.	.	TRBV2	TGTGCCAGCGGCCGGGAAAGGTATCAGCCCCAGCATTTT	CASGRERYQPQHF
TRBJ1-2	.	.	TRBV5-4	TGTGCCAGCAGCTTGGCCGACGGGGCTAACTATGGCTACACCTTC	CASSLADGANYGYTF
TRBJ2-1	.	.	TRBV19	TGTGCCAGTGAGGAGGGGTCAGCCTACAATGAGCAGTTCTTC	CASEEGSAYNEQFF
TRBJ1-2	once	.	TRBV2	TGTGCCAGCAGTGAAGTTAAGCCGGATGGCTACACCTTC	CASSEVKPDGYTF
TRBJ2-1	.	.	TRBV6-6	TGTGCCAGCACCGGCGCGGATGAGCAGTTCTTC	CASTGADEQFF
TRBJ1-2	few	.	TRBV28	TGTGCCAGCAGTTTTGTAGCTAACTATGGCTACACCTTC	CASSFVANYGYTF
TRBJ2-7	.	TRBD1	TRBV5-6	TGTGCCAGCAGCTTGGCTGACAGGGTCTACGAGCAGTACTTC	CASSLADRVYEQYF
TRBJ1-5	.	.	TRBV7-2	TGTGCCAGCAGCCCCAGGGCGAGCAATCAGCCCCAGCATTTT	CASSPRASNQPQHF
TRBJ2-1	.	TRBD2	TRBV5-8	TGTGCCAGCAGCGTAGGGACTAGCGGGAGGGATGAGCAGTTCTTC	CASSVGTSGRDEQFF
TRBJ2-3	.	TRBD1	TRBV30	TGTGCCGGGGGGACAGGCAAGAGTTCTAGCACAGATACGCAGTATTTT	CAGGTGKSSSTDTQYF
TRBJ2-3	.	TRBD2	TRBV10-2	TGCGCCAGCAGGGAGCCTCCGGGACTAGCGGTTAACACAGATACGCAGTATTTT	CASREPPGLAVNTDTQYF
TRBJ1-2	.	TRBD1	TRBV4-1	TGCGCCAGCAGCCGGGACAGCGGTTTTGTAAACTATGGCTACACCTTC	CASSRDSGFVNYGYTF
TRBJ1-1	.	TRBD1	TRBV6-5	TGTGCCGGGGGGGGACAGGGGAAGGGACTTACTGAAGCTTTCTTT	CAGGGQGKGLTEAFF
TRBJ1-1	few	.	TRBV7-2	TGTGCCAGCAGCTTAGTACAGGTGACTGAAGCTTTCTTT	CASSLVQVTEAFF
TRBJ2-1	.	.	TRBV2	TGTGCCAGCAGAGGGGTCAATGAGCAGTTCTTC	CASRGVNEQFF
TRBJ1-3	.	TRBD1	TRBV13	TGTGCCAGCAGCTTGGGGACAGGGCGAAACACCATATATTTT	CASSLGTGRNTIYF
TRBJ1-2	.	.	TRBV6-1	TGTGCCAGCAGTTCCAGGACAGATTGGAACTATGGCTACACCTTC	CASSSRTDWNYGYTF
TRBJ2-3	.	TRBD2	TRBV9	TGTGCCAGCAGCCCAAGGACTAGCGTAGATACGCAGTATTTT	CASSPRTSVDTQYF
TRBJ2-7	.	.	TRBV10-3	TGTGCCATCAGTGTTGGGGGGTCCTACGAGCAGTACTTC	CAISVGGSYEQYF
TRBJ1-3	once	TRBD1	TRBV30	TGTGCCTGGAAACTGGGACAGCTCGGAAACACCATATATTTT	CAWKLGQLGNTIYF
TRBJ2-7	once	.	TRBV11-2	TGTGCCAGCAGCTTGGGGGGGCCCGCATCCTACGAGCAGTACTTC	CASSLGGPASYEQYF
TRBJ1-1	.	TRBD1	TRBV9	TGTGCCAGCAGCGCCCAGGGGGAGACTGAAGCTTTCTTT	CASSAQGETEAFF
TRBJ2-4	.	.	TRBV28	TGTGCCAGCAGTTTACTACAGGGAGTAAACATTCAGTACTTC	CASSLLQGVNIQYF
TRBJ2-1	.	.	TRBV4-3	TGCGCCAGCAGCCGCGCATCAGGACAGCTCGATGAGCAGTTCTTC	CASSRASGQLDEQFF
TRBJ2-6	.	.	TRBV18	TGTGCCAGCTCACCCTCCAACGTCCTGACTTTC	CASSPSNVLTF
TRBJ2-1	.	TRBD2	TRBV5-1	TGCGCCAGCAGCTTGGCCTTATGGACTAGCGGGGGCCCCTCCTACAATGAGCAGTTCTTC	CASSLALWTSGGPSYNEQFF
TRBJ2-5	.	TRBD1	TRBV2	TGTGCCAGCAAGACAGGGGATGAGACCCAGTACTTC	CASKTGDETQYF
TRBJ2-1	.	.	TRBV7-9	TGTGCCAGCAGCTTAGCGGTAGGGGGAAGCAATGAGCAGTTCTTC	CASSLAVGGSNEQFF
TRBJ1-5	once	TRBD1	TRBV19	TGTGCCAGTAGGGACGGACAGGGGTGGAGACAGCCCCAGCATTTT	CASRDGQGWRQPQHF
TRBJ1-3	.	.	TRBV9	TGTGCCAGCAGCGTAGAGGAGGGCGACGGAAACACCATATATTTT	CASSVEEGDGNTIYF
TRBJ1-3	once	.	TRBV18	TGTGCCAGCTCACCGAGCTCTGGAAACACCATATATTTT	CASSPSSGNTIYF
TRBJ2-1	.	TRBD2	TRBV7-9	TGTGCCAGCAGCTCGAAGGGACTAGTGGTCTGGGAGCAGTTCTTC	CASSSKGLVVWEQFF
TRBJ2-2	.	.	TRBV4-1	TGCGCCAGCAGCCTTCCTAGAGCCGGGGAGCTGTTTTTT	CASSLPRAGELFF
TRBJ2-5	.	TRBD1	TRBV27	TGTGCCAGCAGTCCGGGCCCCGGGACAGAAGAGACCCAGTACTTC	CASSPGPGTEETQYF
TRBJ1-4	.	.	TRBV18	TGTGCCAGCTCACCACCAGGTCGGGATAATGAAAAACTGTTTTTT	CASSPPGRDNEKLFF
TRBJ2-1	.	TRBD2	TRBV19	TGTGCCAGTAGTATTGCGGGGGGGTTGGATGAGCAGTTCTTC	CASSIAGGLDEQFF
TRBJ1-2	.	.	TRBV3-1/TRBV3-2	TGTGCCAGCAGCCAAGAGGCTGGACTCAACTATGGCTACACCTTC	CASSQEAGLNYGYTF
TRBJ1-1	once	TRBD1	TRBV6-5	TGTGCCAGCGCCATAGACAGGGGGAACACTGAAGCTTTCTTT	CASAIDRGNTEAFF
TRBJ1-3	.	TRBD1	TRBV3-1/TRBV3-2	TGTGCCAGCAGCCAAGATTGGGGACAGGGGGACACCATATATTTT	CASSQDWGQGDTIYF
TRBJ2-3	.	TRBD1	TRBV5-4	TGTGCCAGCAGCTTGCCCGGACAGGGCACAGATACGCAGTATTTT	CASSLPGQGTDTQYF
TRBJ2-7	.	TRBD1	TRBV5-1	TGCGCCAGCGGGGACAGGGGTTACGAGCAGTACTTC	CASGDRGYEQYF